Listed below are T cell receptor beta chains from one sample, sequenced in a study of shared clonotypes between healthy human individuals. Produced via immunoSEQ multiplex PCR; TCRdb's table is partial and in-frame only. The data hold about 2,500,000 clones, with 85% to 95% observed a single time. The sample comprised naive CD4+ T cells sorted from blood. The receptors derive from a man in his late teens or twenties in good health. Both conserved end residues are part of each CDR3. A D gene is named only where the DNA matches it firmly. Where a row states a size, it is once, few, many or the class of an expanded clone; other rows omit it.

d_gene	v_gene	abundance	j_gene	CDR3aa	CDR3nt
NA	TRBV10-3	NA	TRBJ2-3	CAISESTSTDTQYF	TGTGCCATCAGTGAGTCGACTAGCACAGATACGCAGTATTTT
NA	TRBV5-1	NA	TRBJ2-1	CASSLERSNEQFF	TGCGCCAGCAGCTTGGAACGCAGCAATGAGCAGTTCTTC
NA	TRBV2	NA	TRBJ2-7	CASSAQGGVSSYEQYF	TGTGCCAGCAGTGCACAGGGAGGGGTGAGCTCCTACGAGCAGTACTTC
NA	TRBV19	NA	TRBJ2-2	CASSTRGGGVGELFF	TGTGCCAGTAGTACCCGAGGGGGAGGGGTCGGGGAGCTGTTTTTT
NA	TRBV19	NA	TRBJ2-7	CASRRTEASYEQYF	TGTGCCAGTAGGAGGACAGAGGCTTCCTACGAGCAGTACTTC
NA	TRBV2	NA	TRBJ1-1	CASTEMNTEAFF	TGTGCCAGCACTGAAATGAACACTGAAGCTTTCTTT
NA	TRBV28	few	TRBJ1-5	CASSPPGQGNQPQHF	TGTGCCAGCAGCCCCCCGGGCCAGGGCAATCAGCCCCAGCATTTT
NA	TRBV7-9	once	TRBJ2-7	CASSSDGQGRFYEQYF	TGTGCCAGCAGCTCCGACGGGCAGGGAAGATTCTACGAGCAGTACTTC
NA	TRBV30	NA	TRBJ2-3	CAWSVLRGPDTQYF	TGTGCCTGGAGTGTTTTGCGGGGTCCAGATACGCAGTATTTT
NA	TRBV5-1	NA	TRBJ1-6	CASQGMGSPLHF	TGCGCCAGCCAAGGGATGGGGTCACCCCTCCACTTT
NA	TRBV7-3	NA	TRBJ2-3	CASSRDPGTDTQYF	TGTGCCAGCAGCCGCGACCCAGGCACAGATACGCAGTATTTT
NA	TRBV5-1	once	TRBJ1-1	CASSLNGHTEAFF	TGCGCCAGCAGCTTGAACGGGCACACTGAAGCTTTCTTT
NA	TRBV6-6	NA	TRBJ2-1	CARRGVQLNEQFF	TGTGCCAGAAGGGGGGTTCAGCTCAATGAGCAGTTCTTC
NA	TRBV7-8	NA	TRBJ2-1	CASSLSSNEQFF	TGTGCCAGCAGCTTAAGTTCCAATGAGCAGTTCTTC
NA	TRBV11-2	NA	TRBJ2-7	CASRQSRGEQYF	TGTGCCAGCAGACAGTCTAGAGGCGAGCAGTACTTC
TRBD2	TRBV6-1	NA	TRBJ2-3	CASMLLAGGTDTQYF	TGTGCCAGCATGCTACTAGCGGGGGGCACAGATACGCAGTATTTT
TRBD2	TRBV25-1	NA	TRBJ2-3	CASSAASGLFTDTQYF	TGTGCCAGCAGTGCGGCTAGCGGCCTCTTCACAGATACGCAGTATTTT
TRBD2	TRBV11-2	NA	TRBJ2-5	CASSFYALAEETQYF	TGTGCCAGCAGCTTCTACGCACTAGCGGAAGAGACCCAGTACTTC
NA	TRBV18	once	TRBJ1-4	CASSPPTGSNEKLFF	TGTGCCAGCTCACCACCGACAGGATCCAATGAAAAACTGTTTTTT
TRBD2	TRBV7-2	NA	TRBJ2-1	CASSFPSSGRPERNNEQFF	TGTGCCAGCAGCTTCCCTTCTAGCGGGAGGCCCGAGAGGAACAATGAGCAGTTCTTC